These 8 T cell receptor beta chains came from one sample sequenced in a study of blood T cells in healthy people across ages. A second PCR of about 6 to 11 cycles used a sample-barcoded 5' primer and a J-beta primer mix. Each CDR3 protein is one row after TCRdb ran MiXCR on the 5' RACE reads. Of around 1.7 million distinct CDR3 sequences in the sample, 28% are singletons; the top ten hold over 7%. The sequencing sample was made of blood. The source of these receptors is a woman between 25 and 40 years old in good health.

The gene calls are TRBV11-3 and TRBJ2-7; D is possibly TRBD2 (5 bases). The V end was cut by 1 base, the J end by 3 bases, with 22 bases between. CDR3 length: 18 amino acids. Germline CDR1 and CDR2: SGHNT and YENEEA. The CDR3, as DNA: TGTGCCAGCAGCTTAGTTTGTCCGAGGGCCATCGAGGACTACGAGCAGTACTTC. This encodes CASSLVCPRAIEDYEQYF.

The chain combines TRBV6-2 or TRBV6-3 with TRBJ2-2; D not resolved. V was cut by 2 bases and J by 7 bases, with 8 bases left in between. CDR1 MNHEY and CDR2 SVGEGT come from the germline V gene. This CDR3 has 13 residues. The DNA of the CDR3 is TGTGCCAGCAGTTACGGTTGGAGCGGGGAGCTGTTTTTT. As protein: CASSYGWSGELFF.

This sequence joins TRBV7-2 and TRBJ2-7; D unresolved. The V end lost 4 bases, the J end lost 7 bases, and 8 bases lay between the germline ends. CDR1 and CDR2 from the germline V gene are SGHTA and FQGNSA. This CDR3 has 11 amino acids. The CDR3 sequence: CASSSEWEQYF. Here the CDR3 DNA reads TGTGCCAGCAGCTCGGAGTGGGAGCAGTACTTC.

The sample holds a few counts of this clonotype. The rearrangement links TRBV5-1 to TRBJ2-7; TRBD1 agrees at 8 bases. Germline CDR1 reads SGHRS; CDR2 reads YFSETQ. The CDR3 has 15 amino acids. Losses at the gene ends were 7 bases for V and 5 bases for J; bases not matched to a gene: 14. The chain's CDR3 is CASSQSRDRSNEQYF. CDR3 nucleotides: TGCGCCAGCTCACAAAGCCGGGACAGGAGTAACGAGCAGTACTTC.

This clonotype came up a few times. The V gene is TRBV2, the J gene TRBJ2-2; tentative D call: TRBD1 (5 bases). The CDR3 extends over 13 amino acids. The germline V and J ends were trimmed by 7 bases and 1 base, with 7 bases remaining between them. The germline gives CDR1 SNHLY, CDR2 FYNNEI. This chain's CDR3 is CASMTENTGELFF. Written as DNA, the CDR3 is TGTGCCAGCATGACAGAGAACACCGGGGAGCTGTTTTTT.

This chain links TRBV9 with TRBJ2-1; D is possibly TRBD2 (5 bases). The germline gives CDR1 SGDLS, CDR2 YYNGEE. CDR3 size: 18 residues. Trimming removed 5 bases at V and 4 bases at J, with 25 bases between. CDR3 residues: CASSPSRLVPSAYNEQFF. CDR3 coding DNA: TGTGCCAGCAGTCCTAGCCGCCTTGTGCCTTCGGCATACAATGAGCAGTTCTTC.

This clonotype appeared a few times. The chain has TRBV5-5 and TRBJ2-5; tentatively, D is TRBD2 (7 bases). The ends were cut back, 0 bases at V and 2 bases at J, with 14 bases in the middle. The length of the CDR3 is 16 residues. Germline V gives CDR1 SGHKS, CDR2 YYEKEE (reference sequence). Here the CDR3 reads CASSLVAGAIQETQYF. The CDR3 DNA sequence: TGTGCCAGCAGCTTGGTGGCGGGGGCTATACAAGAGACCCAGTACTTC.

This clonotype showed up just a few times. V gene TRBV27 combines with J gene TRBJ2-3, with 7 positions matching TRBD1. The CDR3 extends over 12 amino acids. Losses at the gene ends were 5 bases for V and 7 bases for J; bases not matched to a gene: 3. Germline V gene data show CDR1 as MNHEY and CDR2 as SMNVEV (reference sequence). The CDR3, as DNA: TGTGCCAGCAGTACACAGGGGAATACGCAGTATTTT. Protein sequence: CASSTQGNTQYF.